This TCR beta chain was captured by sequencing in a study of T cell repertoires in cytomegalovirus infection. The CDR3 length equals 13 residues, ends included. CDR1 MNHEY and CDR2 SVGEGT come from the germline V gene. Turning to this clonotype: The conserved final phenylalanine or tryptophan is absent from the CDR3, which likely points to a read error. It is unclear where the CDR3 begins or ends on the DNA, so no DNA is shown, and the CDR3 is as TCRdb lists it.

TCRdb re-called the reads through MiXCR, storing one row per CDR3 protein. Here the sample spans about 490,000 distinct CDR3 sequences, approximately 16% being singletons. The chain couples TRBV6-2 or TRBV6-3 to TRBJ2-1; TRBD2, the table's D call, lacks a check against the DNA. What was sequenced was CD8+ T cells from PBMCs. This TCR was recovered from a human donor in good health (CMV status not recorded). Some clones in this sample may be carry-over from other donors' samples. This CDR3 is CASSYSPLSNQCL.